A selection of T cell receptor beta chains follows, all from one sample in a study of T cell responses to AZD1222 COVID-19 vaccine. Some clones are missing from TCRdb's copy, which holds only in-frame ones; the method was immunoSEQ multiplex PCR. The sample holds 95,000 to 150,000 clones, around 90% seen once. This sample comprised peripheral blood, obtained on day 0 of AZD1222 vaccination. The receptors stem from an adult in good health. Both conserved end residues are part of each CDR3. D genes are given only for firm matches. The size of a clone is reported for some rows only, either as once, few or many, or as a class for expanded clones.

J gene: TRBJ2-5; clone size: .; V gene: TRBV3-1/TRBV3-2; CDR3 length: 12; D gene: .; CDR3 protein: CASSRLGEYRYF; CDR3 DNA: TGTGCCAGCAGCCGTTTAGGGGAGTATCGGTACTTC
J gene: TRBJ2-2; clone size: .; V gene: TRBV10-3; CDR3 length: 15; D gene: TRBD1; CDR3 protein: CAISESRGNTGELFF; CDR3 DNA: TGTGCCATCAGTGAGTCCAGGGGGAATACCGGGGAGCTGTTTTTT
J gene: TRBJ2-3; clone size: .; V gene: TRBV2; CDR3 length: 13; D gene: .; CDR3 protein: CASRGPGIDTQYF; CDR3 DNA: TGTGCCAGCAGAGGACCGGGAATAGATACGCAGTATTTT
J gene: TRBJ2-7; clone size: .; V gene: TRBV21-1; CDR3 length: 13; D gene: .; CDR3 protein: CASSKIDHYEQYF; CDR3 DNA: TGTGCCAGCAGCAAAATCGATCATTACGAGCAGTACTTC
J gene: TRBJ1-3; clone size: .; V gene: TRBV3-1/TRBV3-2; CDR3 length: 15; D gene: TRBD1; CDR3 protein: CASSPLTGSGNTIYF; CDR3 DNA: TGTGCCAGCAGCCCCCTGACAGGGTCTGGAAACACCATATATTTT
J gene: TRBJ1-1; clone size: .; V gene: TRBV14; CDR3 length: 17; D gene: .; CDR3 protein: CASSQVFSSLGNTEAFF; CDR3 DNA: TGTGCCAGCAGCCAAGTCTTCTCCTCACTCGGGAACACTGAAGCTTTCTTT
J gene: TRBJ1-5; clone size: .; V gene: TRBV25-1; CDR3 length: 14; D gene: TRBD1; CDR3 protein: CASSGTTGTQPQHF; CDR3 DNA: TGTGCCAGCAGTGGTACGACAGGGACTCAGCCCCAGCATTTT
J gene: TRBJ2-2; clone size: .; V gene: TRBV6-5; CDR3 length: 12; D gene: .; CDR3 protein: CASSYRTGELFF; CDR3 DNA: TGTGCCAGCAGTTACCGCACCGGGGAGCTGTTTTTT
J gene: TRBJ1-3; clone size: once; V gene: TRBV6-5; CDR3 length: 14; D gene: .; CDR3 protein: CASSKTGLGNTIYF; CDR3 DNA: TGTGCCAGCAGTAAGACAGGTCTTGGAAACACCATATATTTT
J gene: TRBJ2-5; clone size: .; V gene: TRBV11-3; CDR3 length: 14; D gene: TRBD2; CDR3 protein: CASSLITGGETQYF; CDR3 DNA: TGTGCCAGCAGCTTAATCACGGGGGGGGAGACCCAGTACTTC
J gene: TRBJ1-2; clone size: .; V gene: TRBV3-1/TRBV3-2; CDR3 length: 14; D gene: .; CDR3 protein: CASSQAPGDYGYTF; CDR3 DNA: TGTGCCAGCAGCCAAGCTCCGGGGGACTATGGCTACACCTTC
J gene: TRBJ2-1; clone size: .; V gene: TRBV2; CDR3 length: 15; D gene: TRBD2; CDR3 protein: CASSERLADYNEQFF; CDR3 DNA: TGTGCCAGCAGTGAGAGGCTAGCGGACTACAATGAGCAGTTCTTC
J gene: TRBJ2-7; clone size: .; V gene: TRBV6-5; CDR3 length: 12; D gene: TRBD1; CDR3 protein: CASSFGQGGQYF; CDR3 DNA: TGTGCCAGCAGCTTCGGACAGGGTGGGCAGTACTTC
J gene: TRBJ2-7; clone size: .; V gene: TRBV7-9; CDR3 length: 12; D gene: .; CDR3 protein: CASSPRDETRDF; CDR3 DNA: TGTGCCAGCAGCCCACGGGATGAGACAAGGGACTTC
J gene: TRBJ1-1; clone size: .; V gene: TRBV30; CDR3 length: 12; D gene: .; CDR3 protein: CAWSWGGTEAFF; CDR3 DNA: TGTGCCTGGTCCTGGGGGGGCACTGAAGCTTTCTTT
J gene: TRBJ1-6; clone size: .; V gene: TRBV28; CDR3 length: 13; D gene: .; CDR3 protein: CASRGPVGSPLHF; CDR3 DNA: TGTGCCAGCAGGGGACCCGTGGGTTCACCCCTCCACTTT
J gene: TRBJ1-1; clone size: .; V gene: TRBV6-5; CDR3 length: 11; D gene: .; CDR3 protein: CASSRGTEAFF; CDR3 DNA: TGTGCCAGCTCCCGGGGAACTGAAGCTTTCTTT
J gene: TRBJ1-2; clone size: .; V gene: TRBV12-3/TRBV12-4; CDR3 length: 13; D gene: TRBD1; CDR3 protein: CASSRDRTYGYTF; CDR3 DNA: TGTGCCAGCAGCCGGGACAGGACCTATGGCTACACCTTC
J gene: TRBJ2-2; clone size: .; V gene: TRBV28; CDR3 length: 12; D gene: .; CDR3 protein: CASSLRVRELFF; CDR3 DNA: TGTGCCAGCAGTTTAAGGGTACGAGAGCTGTTTTTT
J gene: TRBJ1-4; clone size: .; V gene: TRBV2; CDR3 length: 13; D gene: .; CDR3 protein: CASSGGYAEKLFF; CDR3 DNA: TGTGCCAGCAGTGGAGGGTACGCTGAAAAACTGTTTTTT
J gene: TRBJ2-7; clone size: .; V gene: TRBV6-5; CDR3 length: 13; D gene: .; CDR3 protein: CASAKGVAYEQYF; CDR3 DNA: TGTGCCAGCGCGAAGGGGGTGGCCTACGAGCAGTACTTC
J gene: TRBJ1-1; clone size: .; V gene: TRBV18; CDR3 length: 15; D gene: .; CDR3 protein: CASSPPGGGNTEAFF; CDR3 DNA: TGTGCCAGCTCACCACCTGGGGGAGGGAACACTGAAGCTTTCTTT
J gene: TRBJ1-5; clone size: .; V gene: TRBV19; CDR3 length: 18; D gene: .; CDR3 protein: CASSITRTGPFSNQPQHF; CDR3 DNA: TGTGCCAGTAGTATTACCCGCACAGGTCCCTTTAGCAATCAGCCCCAGCATTTT
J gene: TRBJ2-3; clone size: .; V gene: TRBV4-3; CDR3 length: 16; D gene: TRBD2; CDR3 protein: CASSQDIAGGTDTQYF; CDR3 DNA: TGCGCCAGCAGCCAAGACATAGCGGGGGGCACAGATACGCAGTATTTT
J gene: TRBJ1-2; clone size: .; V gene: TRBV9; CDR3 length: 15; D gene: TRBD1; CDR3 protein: CASSTRTGGYYGYTF; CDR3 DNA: TGTGCCAGCAGCACCCGGACAGGGGGCTACTATGGCTACACCTTC
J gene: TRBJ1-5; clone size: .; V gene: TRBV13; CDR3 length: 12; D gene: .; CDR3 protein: CASSPGPGPQHF; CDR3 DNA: TGTGCCAGCAGTCCAGGCCCGGGACCCCAGCATTTT
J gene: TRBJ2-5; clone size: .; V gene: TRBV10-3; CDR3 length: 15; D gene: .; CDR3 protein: CATLAPESIEKTQYF; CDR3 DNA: TGTGCCACCCTAGCCCCCGAGAGCATCGAAAAGACCCAGTACTTC
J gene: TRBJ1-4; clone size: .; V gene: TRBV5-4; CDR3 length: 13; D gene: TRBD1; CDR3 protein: CASSGRTGGLFYF; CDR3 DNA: TGTGCCAGCAGCGGACGGACAGGGGGCCTGTTTTATTTT
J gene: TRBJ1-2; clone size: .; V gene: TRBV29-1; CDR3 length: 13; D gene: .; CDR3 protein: CSVPRVGSYGYTF; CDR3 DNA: TGCAGCGTTCCCCGGGTAGGGAGCTATGGCTACACCTTC
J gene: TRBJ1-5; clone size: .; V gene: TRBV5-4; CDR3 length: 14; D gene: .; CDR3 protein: CASSLGGSRQPQHF; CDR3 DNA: TGTGCCAGCAGCTTGGGGGGTAGCCGGCAGCCCCAGCATTTT
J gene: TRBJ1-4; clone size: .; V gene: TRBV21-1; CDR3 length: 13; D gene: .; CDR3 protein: CASSPYRVPKLFF; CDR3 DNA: TGTGCCAGCAGCCCCTACAGGGTCCCAAAACTGTTTTTT
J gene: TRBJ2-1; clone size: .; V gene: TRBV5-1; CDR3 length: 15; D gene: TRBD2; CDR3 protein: CASSRTSGTYNEQFF; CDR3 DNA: TGCGCCAGCAGCAGGACTAGTGGCACCTACAATGAGCAGTTCTTC
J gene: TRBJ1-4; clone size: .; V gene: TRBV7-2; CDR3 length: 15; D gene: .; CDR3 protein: CASSFRQATNEKLFF; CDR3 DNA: TGTGCCAGCAGCTTCAGACAGGCAACTAATGAAAAACTGTTTTTT
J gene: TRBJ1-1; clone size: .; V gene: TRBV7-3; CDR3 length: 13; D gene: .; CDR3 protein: CASSLTPNTEAFF; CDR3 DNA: TGTGCCAGCAGCTTAACCCCGAACACTGAAGCTTTCTTT
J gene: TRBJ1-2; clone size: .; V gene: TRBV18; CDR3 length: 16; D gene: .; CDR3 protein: CASSPDGVPLNYGYTF; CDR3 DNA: TGTGCCAGCTCACCTGACGGGGTTCCCCTTAACTATGGCTACACCTTC
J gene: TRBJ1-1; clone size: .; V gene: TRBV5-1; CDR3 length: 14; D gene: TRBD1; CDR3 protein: CASSLGTGDTEAFF; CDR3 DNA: TGCGCCAGCAGCTTGGGTACAGGGGACACTGAAGCTTTCTTT
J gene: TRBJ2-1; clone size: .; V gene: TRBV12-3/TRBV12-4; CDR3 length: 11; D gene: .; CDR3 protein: CASSFVNEQFF; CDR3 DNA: TGTGCCAGCAGTTTTGTCAATGAGCAGTTCTTC
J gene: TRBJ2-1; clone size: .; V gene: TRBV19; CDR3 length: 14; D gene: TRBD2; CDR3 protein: CATRNSGRAYEQFF; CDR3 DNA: TGTGCCACCAGAAATAGCGGGAGGGCCTATGAGCAGTTCTTC
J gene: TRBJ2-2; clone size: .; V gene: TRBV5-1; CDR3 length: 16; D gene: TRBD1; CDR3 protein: CASSSGQPANTGELFF; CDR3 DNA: TGCGCCAGCAGCTCGGGACAGCCCGCGAACACCGGGGAGCTGTTTTTT
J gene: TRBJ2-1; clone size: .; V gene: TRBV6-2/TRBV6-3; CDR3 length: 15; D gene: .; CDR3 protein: CASSWTTPSYNEQFF; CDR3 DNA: TGTGCCAGCAGTTGGACCACCCCCTCCTACAATGAGCAGTTCTTC
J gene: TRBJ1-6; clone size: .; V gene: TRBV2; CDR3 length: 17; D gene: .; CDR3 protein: CASSELSKRSYNSPLHF; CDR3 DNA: TGTGCCAGCAGTGAATTGTCCAAACGCTCCTATAATTCACCCCTCCACTTT
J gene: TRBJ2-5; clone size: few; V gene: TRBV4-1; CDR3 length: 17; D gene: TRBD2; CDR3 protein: CASSQGGVAGGRETQYF; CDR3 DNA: TGCGCCAGCAGCCAAGGTGGGGTAGCGGGAGGCCGGGAGACCCAGTACTTC
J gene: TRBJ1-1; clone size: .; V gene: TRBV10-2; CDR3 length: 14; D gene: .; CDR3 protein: CASSESSGNTEAFF; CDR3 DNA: TGCGCCAGCAGTGAGTCCTCCGGGAACACTGAAGCTTTCTTT
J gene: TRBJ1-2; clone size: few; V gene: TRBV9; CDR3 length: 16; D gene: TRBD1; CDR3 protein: CASSFNRQGDNYGYTF; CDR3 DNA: TGTGCCAGCAGCTTTAATAGACAGGGGGATAACTATGGCTACACCTTC
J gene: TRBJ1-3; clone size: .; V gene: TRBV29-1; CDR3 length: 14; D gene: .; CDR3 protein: CSASGTLAGNTIYF; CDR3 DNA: TGCAGCGCTTCCGGGACCTTGGCTGGAAACACCATATATTTT
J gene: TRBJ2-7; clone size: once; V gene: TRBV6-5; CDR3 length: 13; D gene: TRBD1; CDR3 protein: CASSFTGGYEQYF; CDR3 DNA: TGTGCCAGCAGTTTTACAGGGGGCTACGAGCAGTACTTC
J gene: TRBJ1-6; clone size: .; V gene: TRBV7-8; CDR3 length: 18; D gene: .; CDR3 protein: CASSLGAAGSSYNSPLHF; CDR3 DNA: TGTGCCAGCAGCTTAGGGGCGGCCGGGAGCTCCTATAATTCACCCCTCCACTTT
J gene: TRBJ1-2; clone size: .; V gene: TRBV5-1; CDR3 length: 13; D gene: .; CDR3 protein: CASSISQGYGYTF; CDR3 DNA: TGCGCCAGCAGCATATCACAGGGCTATGGCTACACCTTC
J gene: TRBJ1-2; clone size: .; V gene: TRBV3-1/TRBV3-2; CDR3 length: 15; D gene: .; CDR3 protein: CASSQDLGSAYGYTF; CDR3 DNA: TGTGCCAGCAGCCAAGATTTAGGGTCGGCCTATGGCTACACCTTC
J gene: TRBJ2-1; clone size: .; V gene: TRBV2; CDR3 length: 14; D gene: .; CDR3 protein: CASSERSLYNEQFF; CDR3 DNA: TGTGCCAGCAGTGAAAGAAGTCTGTACAATGAGCAGTTCTTC
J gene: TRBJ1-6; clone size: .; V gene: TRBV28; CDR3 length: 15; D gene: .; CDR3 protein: CASSSPGPGGSPLHF; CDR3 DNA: TGTGCCAGCAGTTCCCCGGGACCAGGTGGTTCACCCCTCCACTTT
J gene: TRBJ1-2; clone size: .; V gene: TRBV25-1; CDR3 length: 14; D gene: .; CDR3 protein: CASSGAGIPYGYTF; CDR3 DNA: TGTGCCAGCTCGGGGGCAGGGATTCCGTATGGCTACACCTTC
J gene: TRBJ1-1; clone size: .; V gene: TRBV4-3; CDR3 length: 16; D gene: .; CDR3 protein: CASSQDRAREHTEAFF; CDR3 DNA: TGCGCCAGCAGCCAAGATCGGGCCAGGGAGCACACTGAAGCTTTCTTT
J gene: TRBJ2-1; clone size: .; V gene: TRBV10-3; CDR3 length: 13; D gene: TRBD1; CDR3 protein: CAISWDSDNEQFF; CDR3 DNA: TGTGCCATCAGCTGGGACAGCGACAATGAGCAGTTCTTC
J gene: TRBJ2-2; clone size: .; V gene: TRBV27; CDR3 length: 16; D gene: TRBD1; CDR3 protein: CASSADRGPITGELFF; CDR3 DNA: TGTGCCAGCAGTGCCGACAGGGGTCCCATCACCGGGGAGCTGTTTTTT
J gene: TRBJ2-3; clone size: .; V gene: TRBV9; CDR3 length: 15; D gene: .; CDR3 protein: CASSVRQDGTDTQYF; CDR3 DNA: TGTGCCAGCAGCGTCAGACAGGATGGCACAGATACGCAGTATTTT
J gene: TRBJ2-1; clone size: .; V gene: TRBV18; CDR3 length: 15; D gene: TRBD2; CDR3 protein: CASSPTSGDYNEQFF; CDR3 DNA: TGTGCCAGCTCACCGACTAGCGGGGACTACAATGAGCAGTTCTTC